These 29 T cell receptor beta chains originate from one sample sequenced in a study of OX40 agonist ivuxolimab in advanced cancers. TCRdb keeps only in-frame clones here, not all; method: immunoSEQ multiplex PCR. The sample lists just over 95,000 clones; 90% were seen once. This sample comprised CD4+ or CD8+ T cells sorted from blood, obtained in a trial of the OX40 agonist ivuxolimab. The receptors here all came from an adult with an advanced solid tumor such as melanoma, head and neck, liver or kidney cancer.

The gene calls are TRBV9 and TRBJ2-5; D remains ambiguous. The J call is in doubt because the DNA end fits TRBJ2-7 better. Germline V CDR1 and CDR2: SGDLS, YYNGEE. This CDR3 spans 14 amino acids. This chain's CDR3 is CASSVAPAYGEQYF. The DNA of the CDR3 is TGTGCCAGCAGCGTAGCCCCGGCCTATGGCGAGCAGTACTTC.

The chain employs TRBV27 and TRBJ1-2; TRBD1 matches 9 bases. The CDR3 extends over 20 amino acids. With 6 bases clipped from V and 4 bases from J, the junction kept 24 bases outside the gene matches. Germline assignment: CDR1 MNHEY and CDR2 SMNVEV (reference sequence). The CDR3: CASRTSGGQGRIRWSYGYTF. In DNA form, the CDR3 reads TGTGCCAGCAGGACATCCGGGGGACAGGGTAGGATAAGATGGAGCTATGGCTACACCTTC.

The CDR3 nucleotides are TGTGCCACCAGCAGAGATCCCGCAACTAATGAAAAACTGTTTTTT. It is translated as CATSRDPATNEKLFF. This sequence joins TRBV15 and TRBJ1-4; D uncertain. Trimming took 0 bases from V and 0 from J, leaving 5 bases between them. This CDR3 is built from 15 residues. From germline, CDR1 is LNHNV and CDR2 YYDKDF (reference sequence).

The chain carries TRBV15 and TRBJ1-4; D not certain. CDR1 is LNHNV, CDR2 YYDKDF, per germline (reference sequence). V lost 1 base to trimming and J lost 6 bases, with 12 bases between them. This CDR3 comprises 15 residues. CDR3 sequence reads: CATSRVGQIDEKLFF. The CDR3 bases are TGTGCCACCAGCAGAGTAGGCCAGATAGATGAAAAACTGTTTTTT.

Turning to this clone: The same CDR3 also results from other DNA sequences found in this sample. The V and J genes are TRBV5-1 and TRBJ2-2; D not certain. Between the trimmed V and J ends, which lost 4 bases and 2 bases, there was a span of 3 bases. The germline gives CDR1 SGHRS, CDR2 YFSETQ. CDR3 size: 12 residues. For the CDR3, the DNA is TGCGCCAGCAGCCCAAACACCGGGGAGCTGTTTTTT. Translation gives CASSPNTGELFF.

This clone was detected once. The chain uses TRBV6-5 and TRBJ2-4, with D perhaps being TRBD1 or TRBD2 (6 bases each). Trimming took off 5 bases at V and 6 bases at J, with 17 bases between the two ends. The CDR3 extends over 15 amino acids. Germline CDR1 and CDR2: MNHEY and SVGAGI. CDR3 nucleotides: TGTGCCAGCAGTCTTGGAGGGGGGCCTGGAAACATTCAGTACTTC. Its translation is CASSLGGGPGNIQYF.

The V and J genes are TRBV18 and TRBJ1-1; weak D call: TRBD1 (5 bases). Looked up from germline, CDR1 is KGHSH and CDR2 is LQKENI. CDR3 length equals 15 residues. Between the trimmed V and J ends, which lost 2 bases and 7 bases, there was a span of 17 bases. The DNA of the CDR3 is TGTGCCAGCTCACCAGGGACCGCTATTGGGATTGAAGCTTTCTTT. Protein: CASSPGTAIGIEAFF. Filled out from reference TRBV18 and TRBJ1-1, the complete variable domain reads NAGVMQNPRHLVRRRGQEARLRCSPMKGHSHVYWYRQLPEEGLKFMVYLQKENIIDESGMPKERFSAEFPKEGPSILRIQQVVRGDSAAYFCASSPGTAIGIEAFFGQGTRLTVV.

The sample holds one count of this clone. The gene calls are TRBV6-1 and TRBJ2-7; 8 positions match TRBD1. The CDR3 extends over 14 amino acids. The V gene's germline CDR1 is MNHNS and CDR2 SASEGT. V gave up 2 bases and J gave up 2 bases; unmatched junction bases: 2. In DNA, the CDR3 is TGTGCCAGCAGTGAAACGGGACAGGCCTACGAGCAGTACTTC. It codes for CASSETGQAYEQYF.

The chain is built from TRBV19 and TRBJ1-1; 8 nucleotides match TRBD1. V lost 10 bases to trimming and J lost 0 bases; unmatched junction nucleotides: 13. CDR1 and CDR2 from the germline V gene are LNHDA and SQIVND (reference sequence). The CDR3 contains 16 residues. CDR3 protein: CATSSGGRTMNTEAFF. The CDR3 nucleotides are TGTGCCACGAGTTCAGGGGGCCGAACCATGAACACTGAAGCTTTCTTT.

V usage is TRBV29-1 and J usage is TRBJ2-5; D unclear. Germline assignment: CDR1 SQVTM and CDR2 ANQGSEA. V was clipped by 1 base and J by 0 bases, with 18 bases between them. This CDR3 comprises 17 residues. CDR3 protein: CSVEGVTIPFYQETQYF. CDR3 coding DNA: TGCAGCGTTGAAGGGGTAACTATTCCTTTCTACCAAGAGACCCAGTACTTC.

V and J are TRBV7-8 and TRBJ2-1; D is possibly TRBD1 or TRBD2 (5 bases each). Germline CDR1 reads SGHVS; CDR2 reads FQNEAQ. Trimming took off 1 base at V and 11 bases at J, with 12 bases between the two ends. CDR3 length: 13 residues. The CDR3 nucleotides read TGTGCCAGCAGCTTAGACAGGTTCGGGAAGCAGTTCTTC. This codes for CASSLDRFGKQFF. The full variable domain, with the rest looked up from reference TRBV7-8 and TRBJ2-1, is GAGVSQSPRYKVAKRGQDVALRCDPISGHVSLFWYQQALGQGPEFLTYFQNEAQLDKSGLPSDRFFAERPEGSVSTLKIQRTQQEDSAVYLCASSLDRFGKQFFGPGTRLTVL.

The J gene is TRBJ1-2, the V gene TRBV28, with D unclear. This CDR3 has 14 residues. CDR1 MDHEN and CDR2 SYDVKM come from the germline V gene. V was trimmed by 6 bases and J by 3 bases, leaving 14 bases between them. The chain's CDR3 is CASRLNGIYYGYTF. Written as DNA, the CDR3 is TGTGCCAGCAGACTTAACGGGATCTACTATGGCTACACCTTC.

The chain carries TRBV7-9 and TRBJ2-5; 10 positions match TRBD1. Looked up from germline, CDR1 is SEHNR and CDR2 is FQNEAQ (reference sequence). Trimming at V came to 4 bases and at J to 4 bases, leaving 3 bases not matched to a gene. This CDR3 region has 14 residues. The CDR3, as DNA: TGTGCCAGCAGCTCGGACAGGGGGTCAGAGACCCAGTACTTC. Its translation is CASSSDRGSETQYF.

This clone was seen more than once but under ten times. The chain employs TRBV6-6 and TRBJ2-2; D perhaps matches TRBD2 (6 bases). V was shortened by 7 bases and J by 5 bases, with 20 bases between the two germline ends. The CDR3 runs to 16 residues. Germline values: CDR1 MNHNY, CDR2 SVGAGI (reference sequence). The CDR3 here is CASTKRGGTGTGELFF. CDR3 bases: TGTGCCAGCACCAAGAGGGGCGGGACTGGGACCGGGGAGCTGTTTTTT.

The DNA for the CDR3 is TGTGCCAGCAGTTTACAGGGGGCGGGTGAGGGCTACACCTTC. Its protein is CASSLQGAGEGYTF. The chain combines TRBV28 with TRBJ1-2; 8 bases line up with TRBD1. The CDR3 has 14 amino acids. V shed 2 bases, J shed 8 bases, and the junction held 7 bases outside the gene matches. Per the germline V gene, CDR1 is MDHEN and CDR2 is SYDVKM.

The chain has TRBV10-2 and TRBJ1-5, with no clear D. V was trimmed by 5 bases and J by 2 bases, leaving 13 bases between them. The CDR3 sequence is 15 residues long. The germline V gene has CDR1 WSHSY and CDR2 SAAADI. The CDR3 DNA reads TGCGCCAGCAGTCGGTCCCAGTCTCGCAATCAGCCCCAGCATTTT. This encodes CASSRSQSRNQPQHF.

The chain is built from TRBV6-6 and TRBJ2-5; D possibly corresponds to TRBD2 (5 bases). This CDR3 comprises 14 residues. CDR1 and CDR2 (germline): MNHNY, SVGAGI (reference sequence). V shed 6 bases and J shed 4 bases, with 15 bases lying between them. The CDR3 nucleotides are TGTGCCAGCAGCTCTAGCCGGGCAGGAGAGACCCAGTACTTC. It codes for CASSSSRAGETQYF.

The chain couples TRBV7-9 to TRBJ2-7, with D uncertain. Germline CDR1 and CDR2: SEHNR and FQNEAQ (reference sequence). V dropped 1 base and J dropped 2 bases, with 3 bases sitting between them. The CDR3 has 12 amino acids. The CDR3 sequence: CASSLGTYEQYF. The CDR3 DNA reads TGTGCCAGCAGCTTAGGGACCTACGAGCAGTACTTC.

In nucleotides, the CDR3 is TGTGCCAGCAGCAAAGACGGGACTAGTTACGAGCAGTACTTC. Amino acid sequence: CASSKDGTSYEQYF. The J gene is TRBJ2-7, the V gene TRBV11-3; TRBD2 matches at 8 bases. Trimming removed 5 bases from V and 4 bases from J; junction bases left unmatched: 7. CDR1 and CDR2 from the germline V gene are SGHNT and YENEEA. The CDR3 has 14 residues.

CDR3 coding DNA: TGCGCCAGCAGCTTGGGGGTGGTAGGGGGAAAGGACTACGAGCAGTACTTC. It translates to CASSLGVVGGKDYEQYF. The genes are TRBV5-1 and TRBJ2-7, with D perhaps matching TRBD1 (6 bases). V gave up 0 bases and J gave up 3 bases, with 19 bases separating them. CDR3 length: 17 amino acids. CDR1 is SGHRS and CDR2 is YFSETQ in the germline V gene.

The rearrangement links TRBV28 to TRBJ1-2; the match to TRBD1 covers 7 bases. The V gene's germline CDR1 is MDHEN and CDR2 SYDVKM. The CDR3 covers 16 residues. V shed 6 bases and J 3 bases; nucleotides not matched to a gene: 13. CDR3 sequence: CASRGQDRPTYYGYTF. Here the CDR3 DNA reads TGTGCCAGCAGAGGACAGGACAGGCCGACATACTATGGCTACACCTTC.

This sequence joins TRBV19 and TRBJ2-1, with 8 bases that match TRBD2. Trimming took 7 bases from V and 3 from J; bases not matched to a gene: 17. This CDR3 has 18 amino acids. Germline lookup yields CDR1 LNHDA and CDR2 SQIVND (reference sequence). The CDR3, as DNA: TGTGCCAGTATCAAGACCGGTTCCGGACTAGCTAACTACAATGAGCAGTTCTTC. It specifies CASIKTGSGLANYNEQFF.

This clone has just a few counts. The chain links TRBV2 to TRBJ2-3; D is unclear. Germline-derived CDR1 and CDR2 are SNHLY and FYNNEI. V lost 6 bases and J lost 4, with 20 bases in between. This CDR3 is 16 amino acids long. The CDR3 region is CASRRTTGPTADTQYF. In nucleotides, the CDR3 is TGTGCCAGCAGGCGAACGACCGGGCCAACAGCAGATACGCAGTATTTT.

V is TRBV4-2 and J is TRBJ2-2; 9 nucleotides agree with TRBD1. Looked up from germline, CDR1 is LGHNA and CDR2 is YNFKEQ. V trimming: 4 bases; J trimming: 3 bases; junction bases outside the gene matches: 21. CDR3 size: 21 residues. DNA for the CDR3: TGTGCCAGCAGCCGAGGGTTACAGGGGGCGCGGAGCCGCGGGGACACCGGGGAGCTGTTTTTT. It codes for CASSRGLQGARSRGDTGELFF.

The gene calls are TRBV6-5 and TRBJ2-7; 8 bases are a match to TRBD2. The germline V gene encodes CDR1 MNHEY and CDR2 SVGAGI. J was trimmed by 3 bases and V by 8 bases; bases with no gene match: 9. The CDR3 is made up of 14 amino acids. As DNA, the CDR3 is TGTGCCAGCCGGAGCGGGAGAAGGGTCTACGAGCAGTACTTC. Protein: CASRSGRRVYEQYF.

This rearrangement joins TRBV5-1 to TRBJ1-2; 7 bases map to TRBD1. From germline, CDR1 is SGHRS and CDR2 YFSETQ. V lost 0 bases and J lost 3; bases outside the gene matches: 8. The CDR3 covers 16 residues. For the CDR3, the DNA is TGCGCCAGCAGCTTGGCCGGGTTTGACAGGGACTATGGCTACACCTTC. Protein: CASSLAGFDRDYGYTF.

The rearrangement uses TRBV9 and TRBJ2-2; possibly TRBD1 for D (6 bases). From germline, CDR1 is SGDLS and CDR2 YYNGEE. This CDR3 contains 14 residues. Trimming took 0 bases from V and 7 from J, leaving 10 bases between them. The chain's CDR3 is CASSVATGYGELFF. CDR3 bases: TGTGCCAGCAGCGTAGCTACAGGGTACGGGGAGCTGTTTTTT.

In its sample, this clone was seen once. V gene TRBV5-1 combines with J gene TRBJ2-7; D remains ambiguous. This CDR3 region has 14 residues. V was pared by 0 bases and J by 1 base, with 8 bases between. CDR1 SGHRS and CDR2 YFSETQ come from the germline V gene. The CDR3, as DNA: TGCGCCAGCAGCTTGGAGGTAGGGTCCTACGAGCAGTACTTC. It encodes CASSLEVGSYEQYF.

The chain is built from TRBV5-1 and TRBJ1-1; D is ambiguous. The CDR3 runs 14 residues. Trimming shortened V by 0 bases and J by 1 base, and 7 bases separated the two germline ends. CDR1 SGHRS and CDR2 YFSETQ come from the germline V gene. Here the CDR3 reads CASSLESANTEAFF. The DNA for the CDR3 is TGCGCCAGCAGCTTGGAGTCAGCGAACACTGAAGCTTTCTTT.